The clone carrying this TCR beta chain is labeled as medium-sized. Each patient went into thyroid surgery without having received any treatment. The sample belongs to a study of metastatic and nonmetastatic thyroid tumors. The J segment lost 0 bases and the V segment lost 2 bases, leaving 2 bases of the junction unmatched. This CDR3 contains 14 residues. CDR1 DFQATT and CDR2 SNEGSKA come from the germline V gene (reference sequence). TCRdb redid the clone calls on the PCR reads using MiXCR. The sample has 13,000 or so clones; under 35% are singletons. The sequenced material came from blood. The chain has TRBV20-1 and TRBJ2-7; 9 bases agree with TRBD2. The receptor was isolated from a female donor with papillary thyroid cancer or a benign thyroid nodule (not recorded which). Some clones in this sample may be carry-over from other donors' samples. Here the CDR3 reads CSARTGLASYEQYF. Here the CDR3 DNA reads TGCAGTGCTAGAACGGGACTAGCCTCCTACGAGCAGTACTTC.